This record concerns one T cell receptor (beta chain) sequence. PCR employed 60 Vbeta and 13 Jbeta primers. Profiling relied on immunoSEQ multiplex PCR, and the TCRdb table lists in-frame clones only, not all of them. Of 200,000 to 250,000 clones in the sample, over 70% were seen once. This sample is part of a study of cytomegalovirus exposure and HLA in healthy donors. Study-level background: Earlier results showed approximately 110 million unique TCR beta sequences derived from approximately 170 million T cells.

V shed 5 bases, J shed 10 bases, and the junction held 6 bases outside the gene matches. The CDR3 has 12 amino acids. Per germline, CDR1 SGHTA and CDR2 FQGNSA. The specimen was PBMCs. The V call is TRBV7-2, the J call TRBJ2-3, with 7 bases lining up with TRBD2. The receptor was isolated from a woman in her fifties or sixties in good health and CMV-seropositive. CDR3 DNA: TGTGCCAGCAGCCCAGGACTAGTCGCGCAGTATTTT. Residues: CASSPGLVAQYF. Full variable domain (outside the CDR3, taken from reference TRBV7-2 and TRBJ2-3): GAGVSQSPSNKVTEKGKDVELRCDPISGHTALYWYRQSLGQGLEFLIYFQGNSAPDKSGLPSDRFSAERTGGSVSTLTIQRTQQEDSAVYLCASSPGLVAQYFGPGTRLTVL.